These T cell receptor beta chains were read from a single sample in a study of blood T cell repertoires in COVID-19. Data came from immunoSEQ multiplex PCR; TCRdb stores just in-frame clones and leaves some out. The data contain a few hundred thousand clones, 80% to 90% of them seen just once; the ten biggest clones take up 2.4%. Input material: PBMCs or T cells enriched from blood (not recorded which). These receptor sequences come from a woman between 18 and 29 years old who had recovered from COVID-19. The CDR3 runs from the conserved cysteine through the conserved F or W. A D gene is named only where the DNA matches it firmly. Some rows have no size entry. The others give once, few or many, or a class for an expanded clone.

cdr3_aa cdr3_nt j_call clone_size d_call v_call
CASSPGQGAIDTQYF TGTGCCAGCTCACCGGGACAGGGGGCTATAGATACGCAGTATTTT TRBJ2-3 . TRBD1 TRBV18
CATSRTPRATGELFF TGTGCCACCAGCAGAACGCCGAGGGCCACCGGGGAGCTGTTTTTT TRBJ2-2 few . TRBV15
CASSAGLAGNTDTQYF TGTGCCAGCAGCGCAGGACTAGCGGGCAACACAGATACGCAGTATTTT TRBJ2-3 . TRBD2 TRBV9
CASSAVTGEEETQYF TGCGCCAGCAGCGCGGTGACAGGGGAGGAAGAGACCCAGTACTTC TRBJ2-5 . TRBD1 TRBV5-1
CAWSVGGAEAFF TGTGCCTGGAGTGTCGGAGGTGCGGAAGCTTTCTTT TRBJ1-1 . . TRBV30
CASTTSNTEAFF TGTGCCAGCACTACTTCGAACACTGAAGCTTTCTTT TRBJ1-1 . . TRBV28
CASGGTYNYGYTF TGTGCCAGCGGGGGGACGTATAACTATGGCTACACCTTC TRBJ1-2 . . TRBV28
CASSADRERTEAFF TGTGCCAGCAGTGCCGACAGAGAAAGGACTGAAGCTTTCTTT TRBJ1-1 . . TRBV2
CASSFDSGQGGNEQFF TGTGCCAGCAGCTTTGATTCCGGACAGGGGGGCAATGAGCAGTTCTTC TRBJ2-1 . TRBD1 TRBV7-9
CASSPQGANSGEQYF TGTGCCAGCTCACCACAGGGGGCAAACTCGGGAGAGCAGTACTTC TRBJ2-7 . TRBD1 TRBV18
CASSSDRVGEQYF TGCGCCAGCAGCTCAGACAGGGTTGGCGAGCAGTACTTC TRBJ2-7 . TRBD1 TRBV5-1
CASTFQETQYF TGCGCCAGCACCTTCCAAGAGACCCAGTACTTC TRBJ2-5 . . TRBV10-2
CASSQGAGQPQHF TGCGCCAGCAGCCAAGGGGCAGGCCAGCCCCAGCATTTT TRBJ1-5 . . TRBV4-1
CASSFRGGFTDTQYF TGTGCCAGCAGCTTCCGGGGTGGATTCACAGATACGCAGTATTTT TRBJ2-3 . . TRBV7-3
CASSQDLQGNYGYTF TGTGCCAGCAGCCAAGATCTCCAGGGGAACTATGGCTACACCTTC TRBJ1-2 . . TRBV14
CASSYLNTEAFF TGTGCCAGCAGCTACTTGAACACTGAAGCTTTCTTT TRBJ1-1 few . TRBV3-1/TRBV3-2
CASSQVGGREPQHF TGTGCCAGCAGCCAAGTTGGTGGGAGGGAGCCCCAGCATTTT TRBJ1-5 once . TRBV3-1/TRBV3-2
CASSVPGWAEAFF TGTGCCAGTAGTGTACCAGGGTGGGCTGAAGCTTTCTTT TRBJ1-1 . . TRBV19
CASTTGTGNYGYTF TGCGCCAGCACCACGGGGACAGGCAACTATGGCTACACCTTC TRBJ1-2 . TRBD1 TRBV5-1
CASSLVSPRGGNQPQHF TGTGCCAGCAGTTTGGTCAGTCCCAGGGGAGGCAATCAGCCCCAGCATTTT TRBJ1-5 . . TRBV28
CASSQSQLGQNSNQPQHF TGCGCCAGCAGTCAATCTCAGCTAGGACAGAATAGCAATCAGCCCCAGCATTTT TRBJ1-5 . . TRBV23-1
CASSLQTSGGHYEQYF TGTGCCAGCAGCCTCCAGACTAGCGGGGGACACTACGAGCAGTACTTC TRBJ2-7 . TRBD2 TRBV3-1/TRBV3-2
CASTLTSGGDNTQYF TGTGCCAGCACCTTGACTAGCGGGGGGGATAATACGCAGTATTTT TRBJ2-3 . TRBD2 TRBV28
CATSDARTGAHVSPLHF TGTGCCACCAGTGATGCCCGAACAGGGGCGCACGTTTCACCCCTCCACTTT TRBJ1-6 . TRBD1 TRBV24-1
CASSLSDNEQFF TGTGCCAGCAGCTTATCAGACAATGAGCAGTTCTTC TRBJ2-1 . . TRBV7-8
CASSQPQGTNEKLFF TGTGCCAGCAGCCAGCCACAGGGAACTAATGAAAAACTGTTTTTT TRBJ1-4 . . TRBV14
CASSIAHMALRGSPLHF TGTGCCAGTAGTATAGCACATATGGCGCTTAGGGGTTCACCCCTCCACTTT TRBJ1-6 . . TRBV19
CASSLTGDQETQYF TGTGCCAGCAGCTTAACAGGGGATCAAGAGACCCAGTACTTC TRBJ2-5 . TRBD1 TRBV7-9
CASSHSGDRGRRVQPQHF TGTGCCAGCAGCCATTCGGGGGACAGGGGGCGCCGGGTTCAGCCCCAGCATTTT TRBJ1-5 few TRBD1 TRBV4-2
CATSSSGSPNYGYTF TGTGCCACCAGTTCTTCCGGGTCCCCTAACTATGGCTACACCTTC TRBJ1-2 . . TRBV15
CASSRFLIGDYEQYF TGTGCCAGCAGCCGCTTTTTGATAGGGGACTACGAGCAGTACTTC TRBJ2-7 . . TRBV5-5
CASSLGRPGSNTGELFF TGTGCCAGCAGCTTAGGCCGTCCAGGGTCCAACACCGGGGAGCTGTTTTTT TRBJ2-2 . . TRBV11-3
CASSGGYGNQPQHF TGTGCCAGCAGCGGGGGGTATGGCAATCAGCCCCAGCATTTT TRBJ1-5 . . TRBV7-9
CASSIETGAAKNIQYF TGCGCCAGCAGCATCGAGACAGGAGCAGCCAAAAACATTCAGTACTTC TRBJ2-4 . . TRBV5-1
CAWSRQFAGHTF TGTGCCTGGAGTCGACAGTTTGCGGGGCACACCTTC TRBJ1-2 . . TRBV30
CASSLFNSGEHGYTF TGCGCCAGCAGCTTGTTTAATTCAGGGGAGCATGGCTACACCTTC TRBJ1-2 . . TRBV5-1
CASSLRRLAGGYEQYF TGTGCCAGCAGCTTGAGGAGACTAGCGGGGGGCTACGAGCAGTACTTC TRBJ2-7 . TRBD2 TRBV5-6
CASSNPRTSGGLVETQYF TGTGCCAGCAGTAACCCAAGGACTAGCGGGGGGTTGGTGGAGACCCAGTACTTC TRBJ2-5 . TRBD2 TRBV2
CASSEDFTKEQFF TGTGCCAGCAGTGAAGATTTTACTAAAGAGCAGTTCTTC TRBJ2-1 once . TRBV6-1
CASTKTGGTYEQYF TGTGCCAGCACCAAGACGGGGGGTACCTACGAGCAGTACTTC TRBJ2-7 . TRBD2 TRBV6-6
CASSLFSEVEQYF TGTGCCAGCAGCTTATTTAGCGAGGTCGAGCAGTACTTC TRBJ2-7 . . TRBV13